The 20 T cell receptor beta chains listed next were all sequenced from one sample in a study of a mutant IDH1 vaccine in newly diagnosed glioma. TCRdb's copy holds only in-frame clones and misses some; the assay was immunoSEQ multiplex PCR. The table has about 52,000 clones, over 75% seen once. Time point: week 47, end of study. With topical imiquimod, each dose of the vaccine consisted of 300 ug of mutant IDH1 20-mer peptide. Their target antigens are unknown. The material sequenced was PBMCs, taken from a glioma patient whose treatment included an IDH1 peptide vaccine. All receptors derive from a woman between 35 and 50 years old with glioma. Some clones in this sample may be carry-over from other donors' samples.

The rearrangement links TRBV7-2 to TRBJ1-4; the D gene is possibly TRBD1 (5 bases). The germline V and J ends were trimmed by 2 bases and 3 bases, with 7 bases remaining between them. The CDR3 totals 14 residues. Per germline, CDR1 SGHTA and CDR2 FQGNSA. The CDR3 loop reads CASSLSGSNEKLFF. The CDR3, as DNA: TGTGCCAGCAGCTTATCAGGGTCTAATGAAAAACTGTTTTTT.

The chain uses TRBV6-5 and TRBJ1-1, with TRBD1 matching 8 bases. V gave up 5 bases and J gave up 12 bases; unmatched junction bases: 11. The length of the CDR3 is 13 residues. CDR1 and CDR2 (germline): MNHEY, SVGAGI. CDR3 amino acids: CASSSPGGATPFF. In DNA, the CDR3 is TGTGCCAGCAGTAGTCCAGGGGGCGCGACCCCTTTCTTT.

The CDR3 coding sequence is TGCGCCAGCAGCTTGGGCGCGGGGGGAAGTGCCGGGGAGCTGTTTTTT. It translates to CASSLGAGGSAGELFF. This rearrangement joins TRBV5-1 to TRBJ2-2, with TRBD2 matching 8 bases. The CDR3 is 16 residues long. Germline values: CDR1 SGHRS, CDR2 YFSETQ. With 0 bases clipped from V and 6 bases from J, the junction kept 7 bases outside the gene matches.

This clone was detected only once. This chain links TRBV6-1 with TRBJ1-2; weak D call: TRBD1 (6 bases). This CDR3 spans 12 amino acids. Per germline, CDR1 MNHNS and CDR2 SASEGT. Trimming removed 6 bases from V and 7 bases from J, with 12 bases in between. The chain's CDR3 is CASSTHRVGYTF. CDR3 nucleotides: TGTGCCAGCAGCACCCACAGGGTTGGCTACACCTTC.

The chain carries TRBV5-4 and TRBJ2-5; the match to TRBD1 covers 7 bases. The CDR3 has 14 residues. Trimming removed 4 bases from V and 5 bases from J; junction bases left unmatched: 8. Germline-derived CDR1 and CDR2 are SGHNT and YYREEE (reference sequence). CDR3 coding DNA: TGTGCCAGCAGCGACCGGACAGGCGGGGAGACCCAGTACTTC. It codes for CASSDRTGGETQYF.

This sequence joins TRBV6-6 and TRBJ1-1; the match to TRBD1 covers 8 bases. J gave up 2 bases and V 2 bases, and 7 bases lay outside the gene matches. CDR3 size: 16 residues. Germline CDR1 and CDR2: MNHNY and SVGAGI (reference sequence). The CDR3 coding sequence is TGTGCCAGCAGTTACCCCAGGACAGGGCCCAACACTGAAGCTTTCTTT. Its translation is CASSYPRTGPNTEAFF.

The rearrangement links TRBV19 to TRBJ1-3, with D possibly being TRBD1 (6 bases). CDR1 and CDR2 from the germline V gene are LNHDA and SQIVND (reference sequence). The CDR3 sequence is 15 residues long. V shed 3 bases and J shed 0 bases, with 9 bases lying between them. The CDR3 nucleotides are TGTGCCAGTAGTATGGGACACTACTCTGGAAACACCATATATTTT. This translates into CASSMGHYSGNTIYF.

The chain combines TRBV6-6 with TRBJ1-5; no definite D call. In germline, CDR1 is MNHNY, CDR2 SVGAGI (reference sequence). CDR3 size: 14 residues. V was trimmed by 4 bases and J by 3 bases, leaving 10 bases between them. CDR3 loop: CASSSDLLNQPQHF. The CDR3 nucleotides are TGTGCCAGCAGTTCCGACCTCCTCAATCAGCCCCAGCATTTT.

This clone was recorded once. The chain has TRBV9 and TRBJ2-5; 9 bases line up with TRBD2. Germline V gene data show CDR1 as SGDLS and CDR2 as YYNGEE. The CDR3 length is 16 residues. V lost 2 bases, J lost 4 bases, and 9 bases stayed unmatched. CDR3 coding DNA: TGTGCCAGCAGCGTGGGTGCGGGGGGGATCGGAGAGACCCAGTACTTC. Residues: CASSVGAGGIGETQYF.

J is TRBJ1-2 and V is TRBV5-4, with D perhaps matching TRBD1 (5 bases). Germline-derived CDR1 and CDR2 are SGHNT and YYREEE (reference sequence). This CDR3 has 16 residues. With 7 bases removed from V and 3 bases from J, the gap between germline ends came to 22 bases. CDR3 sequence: CASGGPLSGTDYGYTF. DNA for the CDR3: TGTGCCAGCGGTGGCCCTCTCTCCGGGACGGACTATGGCTACACCTTC.

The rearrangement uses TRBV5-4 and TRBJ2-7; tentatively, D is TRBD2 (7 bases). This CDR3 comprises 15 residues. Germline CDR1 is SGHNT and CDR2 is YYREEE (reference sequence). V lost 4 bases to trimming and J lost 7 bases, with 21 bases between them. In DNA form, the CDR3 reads TGTGCCAGCAGCCTGAGGGGCGGGGGCCCGGGGGAGCAGTACTTC. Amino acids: CASSLRGGGPGEQYF.

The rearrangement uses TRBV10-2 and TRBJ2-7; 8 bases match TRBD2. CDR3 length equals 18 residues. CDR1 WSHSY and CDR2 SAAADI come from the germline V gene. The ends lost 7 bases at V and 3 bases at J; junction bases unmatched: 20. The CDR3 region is CASIQPGTAGGPFYEQYF. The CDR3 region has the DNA TGCGCCAGCATCCAGCCAGGGACTGCGGGGGGACCCTTCTACGAGCAGTACTTC.

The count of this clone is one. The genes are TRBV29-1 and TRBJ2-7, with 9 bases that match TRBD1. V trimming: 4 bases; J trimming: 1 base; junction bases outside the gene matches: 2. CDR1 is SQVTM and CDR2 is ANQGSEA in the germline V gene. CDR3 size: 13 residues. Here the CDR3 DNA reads TGCAGCGTTGGAGGGACAGGGTCCTACGAGCAGTACTTC. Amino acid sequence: CSVGGTGSYEQYF.

CDR3 bases: TGTGCCAGCAGCTTGGAACAGGGGGCGACCCAACTGTTTTTT. It is translated as CASSLEQGATQLFF. The V gene is TRBV5-4, the J gene TRBJ1-4, with 9 bases aligning to TRBD1. The CDR3 sequence is 14 residues long. Germline CDR1 reads SGHNT; CDR2 reads YYREEE (reference sequence). Germline trimming cut 0 bases from V and 12 bases from J; bases unmatched to any gene: 6.

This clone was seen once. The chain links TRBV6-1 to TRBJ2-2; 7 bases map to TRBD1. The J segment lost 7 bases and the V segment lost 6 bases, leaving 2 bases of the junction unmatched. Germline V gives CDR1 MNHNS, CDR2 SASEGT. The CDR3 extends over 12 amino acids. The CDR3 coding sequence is TGTGCCAGCAGAACAGGGGTCGGGGAGCTGTTTTTT. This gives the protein CASRTGVGELFF.

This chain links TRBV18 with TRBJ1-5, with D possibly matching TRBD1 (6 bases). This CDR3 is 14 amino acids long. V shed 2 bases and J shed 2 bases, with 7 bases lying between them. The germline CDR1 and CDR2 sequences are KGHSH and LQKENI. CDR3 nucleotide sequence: TGTGCCAGCTCACCAAACAGGGGCAATCAGCCCCAGCATTTT. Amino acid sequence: CASSPNRGNQPQHF.

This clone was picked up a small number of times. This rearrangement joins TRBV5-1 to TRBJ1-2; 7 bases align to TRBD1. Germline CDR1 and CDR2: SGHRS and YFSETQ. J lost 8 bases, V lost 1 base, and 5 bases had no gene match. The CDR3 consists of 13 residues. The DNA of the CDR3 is TGCGCCAGCAGCTTGAACAGGGGACTCGGCTACACCTTC. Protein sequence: CASSLNRGLGYTF.

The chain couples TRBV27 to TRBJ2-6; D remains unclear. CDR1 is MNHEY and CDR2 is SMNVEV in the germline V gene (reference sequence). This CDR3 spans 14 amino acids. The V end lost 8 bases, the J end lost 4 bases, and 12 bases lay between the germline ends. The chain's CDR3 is CASGLRPGANVLTF. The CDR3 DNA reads TGTGCCAGCGGTCTTCGGCCAGGGGCCAACGTCCTGACTTTC.

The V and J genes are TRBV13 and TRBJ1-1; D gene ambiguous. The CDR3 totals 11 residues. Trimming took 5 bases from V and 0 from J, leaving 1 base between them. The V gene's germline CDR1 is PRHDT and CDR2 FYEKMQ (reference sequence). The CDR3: CASSMNTEAFF. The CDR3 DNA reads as TGTGCCAGCAGCATGAACACTGAAGCTTTCTTT.

The CDR3 region is CASSVLPGDTQYF. The CDR3 coding sequence is TGTGCCAGCAGCGTCCTACCAGGAGATACGCAGTATTTT. The chain uses TRBV9 and TRBJ2-3; D is uncertain. The CDR3 is 13 amino acids. The germline V gene has CDR1 SGDLS and CDR2 YYNGEE. Trimming stripped 2 bases from V and 5 bases from J, with 9 bases between.